What follows are 26 T cell receptor beta chains derived from one specimen sequenced in a study of T cell repertoires in cytomegalovirus infection. The antigens these receptors bind are not known. A single record per CDR3 protein comes from TCRdb applying MiXCR to the reads. The repertoire holds roughly 920,000 distinct CDR3 sequences, with roughly 30% as singletons. The sample here was cultured CD8+ T cells from PBMCs, taken from culture after CMV antigen stimulation. The source is a human donor in good health (CMV status not recorded). Some clones in this sample may be carry-over from other donors' samples.

This clonotype has a handful of counts. The gene calls are TRBV7-9 and TRBJ2-2, with D perhaps matching TRBD1 (5 bases). The CDR3 extends over 15 amino acids. Trimming pared 1 base from V and 6 bases from J, leaving 12 bases between. Germline CDR1 and CDR2: SEHNR and FQNEAQ (reference sequence). The CDR3, as DNA: TGTGCCAGCAGCTTAGGATTGGGGCCTCCCGGGGAGCTGTTTTTT. Translating gives CASSLGLGPPGELFF.

This clonotype was recorded a few times. The J gene is TRBJ2-7, the V gene TRBV6-2 or TRBV6-3; D might be TRBD1 or TRBD2, each matching 5 bases. CDR3 length: 19 amino acids. V was shortened by 0 bases and J by 3 bases, with 24 bases between the two germline ends. Looked up from germline, CDR1 is MNHEY and CDR2 is SVGEGT. CDR3 sequence (DNA): TGTGCCAGCAGTTACTCCGGAGGTTGGGGGAAGAATTCACTCTACGAGCAGTACTTC. It translates to CASSYSGGWGKNSLYEQYF.

This clonotype has a handful of counts. The chain carries TRBV28 and TRBJ1-2, with D possibly matching TRBD1 (6 bases). Trimming took 10 bases from V and 2 from J, leaving 14 bases between them. The CDR3 covers 13 residues. Germline V gene sequence: CDR1 MDHEN, CDR2 SYDVKM. CDR3 sequence (DNA): TGTGCCACCCAAGGGGGGGCCAACTATGGCTACACCTTC. This gives the protein CATQGGANYGYTF.

This clonotype appeared a single time. The V gene is TRBV24-1, the J gene TRBJ2-7; 9 bases agree with TRBD1. Germline V gene data show CDR1 as KGHDR and CDR2 as SFDVKD. V shed 10 bases and J 4 bases; nucleotides not matched to a gene: 13. The CDR3 is 15 amino acids. The CDR3 is CATPASGTGKYEQYV. DNA of the CDR3: TGTGCCACGCCCGCTTCCGGGACAGGGAAATACGAGCAGTACGTC.

The J gene is TRBJ1-5, the V gene TRBV4-1, with D perhaps matching TRBD1 (5 bases). V was trimmed by 1 base and J by 0 bases, leaving 7 bases between them. The length of the CDR3 is 15 residues. The germline V gene has CDR1 MGHRA and CDR2 YSYEKL. CDR3 region: CASSQAGDSNQPQHF. DNA for the CDR3: TGCGCCAGCAGCCAAGCGGGGGATAGCAATCAGCCCCAGCATTTT.

The chain employs TRBV19 and TRBJ2-7; 7 bases are shared with TRBD1. Germline loops: CDR1 LNHDA, CDR2 SQIVND (reference sequence). The CDR3 spans 14 residues. Trimming cost V 1 base and J 4 bases; bases outside gene matches: 4. In DNA, the CDR3 is TGTGCCAGTAGTATAGGTACAGGGGATTACGAGCAGTACGTC. Its translation is CASSIGTGDYEQYV.

This clonotype appeared a few times. CDR3 sequence (DNA): TGTGCCAGCAGCTATGGACAGGAGAATGAGCAGTTCTTC. This encodes CASSYGQENEQFF. The chain employs TRBV7-8 and TRBJ2-1, with TRBD1 identical over 7 bases. There are 13 residues in the CDR3. J lost 7 bases, V lost 4 bases, and 4 bases had no gene match. CDR1 and CDR2 from the germline V gene are SGHVS and FQNEAQ.

The CDR3 loop is CASSHRDRNQPQHF. CDR3 nucleotides: TGTGCCAGCAGCCACCGGGACAGAAATCAGCCCCAGCATTTT. The rearrangement uses TRBV5-5 and TRBJ1-5, with TRBD1 matching over 7 bases. The ends lost 4 bases at V and 4 bases at J; junction bases unmatched: 5. The CDR3 runs to 14 residues. Germline CDR1 reads SGHKS; CDR2 reads YYEKEE (reference sequence).

The chain has TRBV27 and TRBJ2-7, with 7 bases that match TRBD2. This CDR3 has 14 amino acids. V lost 3 bases, J lost 2 bases, and 4 bases stayed unmatched. Germline V gene lookup returns CDR1 MNHEY and CDR2 SMNVEV (reference sequence). CDR3 sequence (DNA): TGTGCCAGCAGTTTCGCGGGGGAGGCCTACGAGCAGTACTTC. It codes for CASSFAGEAYEQYF.

Note on this clonotype: A much larger clone sits a single nucleotide away, making a read error possible. This is likely a read error, given that the CDR3 carries no conserved phenylalanine or tryptophan at its end. The gene calls are TRBV7-8 and TRBJ2-5, with 8 bases that match TRBD1. Trimming cost V 0 bases and J 4 bases; bases outside gene matches: 10. CDR3 length equals 17 residues. Germline V gene lookup returns CDR1 SGHVS and CDR2 FQNEAQ. The CDR3 loop is CASSLARFGRGRETQYY. CDR3 in DNA: TGTGCCAGCAGCTTAGCGCGTTTCGGCAGGGGGCGAGAGACCCAGTACTAC.

This clonotype has just a few counts. The chain employs TRBV13 and TRBJ1-4; D is undetermined. The CDR3 contains 15 residues. Germline assignment: CDR1 PRHDT and CDR2 FYEKMQ (reference sequence). Between the trimmed V and J ends, which lost 4 bases and 0 bases, there was a span of 9 bases. As DNA, the CDR3 is TGTGCCAGCAGCTGGTACGGCGCAACTAATGAAAAACTGTTTTTT. Its translation: CASSWYGATNEKLFF.

This clonotype was counted ten times or more. The chain couples TRBV7-8 to TRBJ2-7; D assignment may be TRBD1 or TRBD2 (5 bases each). The germline gives CDR1 SGHVS, CDR2 FQNEAQ. The V end lost 1 base, the J end lost 13 bases, and 17 bases lay between the germline ends. This CDR3 contains 13 residues. CDR3 in amino acids: CASSLERTGPPYV. The CDR3 DNA sequence: TGTGCCAGCAGCTTAGAAAGAACGGGGCCACCCTACGTC.

The chain carries TRBV12-3 or TRBV12-4 and TRBJ1-6, with 7 bases identical to TRBD1. The junction had 16 bases not matched to a gene; V was cut back by 8 bases and J by 12 bases. This CDR3 is 15 amino acids long. The chain's CDR3 is CASAGTDSSGGPLHF. The DNA of the CDR3 is TGTGCCAGCGCCGGGACAGACAGCTCGGGAGGACCCCTCCACTTT.

This clonotype was observed many times. This sequence joins TRBV7-2 and TRBJ2-1; 11 nucleotides agree with TRBD2. The CDR3 sequence is 15 residues long. V shed 5 bases and J 3 bases; nucleotides not matched to a gene: 3. Germline CDR1 reads SGHTA; CDR2 reads FQGNSA. The CDR3 bases are TGTGCCAGCAGCACTAGCGGGGGAGGCTACAATGAGCAGTTCTTC. Translating it yields CASSTSGGGYNEQFF.

This clonotype was seen ten or more times. The rearrangement joins TRBV6-6 to TRBJ1-1; D not certain. CDR1 MNHNY and CDR2 SVGAGI come from the germline V gene (reference sequence). This CDR3 region has 12 residues. The germline V and J ends were trimmed by 0 bases and 7 bases, with 6 bases remaining between them. CDR3 sequence reads: CASSYSPFEAFF. The CDR3 DNA sequence: TGTGCCAGCAGTTACTCTCCGTTTGAAGCTTTCTTT.

This chain links TRBV2 with TRBJ1-4; D is possibly TRBD1 (5 bases). Trimming took 4 bases from V and 8 from J, leaving 14 bases between them. In germline, CDR1 is SNHLY, CDR2 FYNNEI. This CDR3 has 14 residues. CDR3 DNA: TGTGCCAGCAGTGTGGTTGGGGGTGGAGAAAAACTGTTTTTT. Protein product: CASSVVGGGEKLFF.

V is TRBV6-5 and J is TRBJ2-5, with 7 bases identical to TRBD1. V lost 4 bases, J lost 0 bases, and 8 bases stayed unmatched. Germline CDR1 is MNHEY and CDR2 is SVGAGI. This CDR3 region has 16 residues. The CDR3 nucleotides read TGTGCCAGCAGTTTAAGCCGGGACAGCTACCAAGAGACCCAGTACTTC. Protein product: CASSLSRDSYQETQYF.

Concerning this clonotype itself: Sequence at one end of the junction differs from germline and may be a read error. The chain uses TRBV10-2 and TRBJ1-2, with 9 bases aligning to TRBD1. CDR1 is WSHSY, CDR2 SAAADI, per germline. This CDR3 region has 14 residues. The CDR3 bases are TGCGTCAGCACAGACAGGGGGGGGATCTATGGCTACACCTTC. It encodes CVSTDRGGIYGYTF.

This clonotype came up a few times. The chain couples TRBV24-1 to TRBJ2-1, with TRBD1 matching over 7 bases. Losses at the gene ends were 10 bases for V and 1 base for J; bases not matched to a gene: 6. Germline CDR1 reads KGHDR; CDR2 reads SFDVKD. The CDR3 length is 14 residues. Here the CDR3 reads CATQDRESYNEQFF. CDR3 nucleotide sequence: TGTGCCACACAAGACAGGGAGTCCTACAATGAGCAGTTCTTC.

The chain employs TRBV28 and TRBJ1-6; the D gene is possibly TRBD1 (5 bases). Per germline, CDR1 MDHEN and CDR2 SYDVKM. Trimming took off 8 bases at V and 3 bases at J, with 20 bases between the two ends. The CDR3 has 17 amino acids. In nucleotides, the CDR3 is TGTGCCAGCTTAAGGGGCGACGGAGGCGGCTATAATTCACCCCTCCACTTT. This translates into CASLRGDGGGYNSPLHF.

This rearrangement joins TRBV3-1 to TRBJ2-7; D may be TRBD1 (5 bases). V lost 2 bases and J lost 6, with 11 bases in between. This CDR3 contains 13 residues. Germline V gives CDR1 LGHDT, CDR2 YNNKEL (reference sequence). Here the CDR3 reads CASSQNHRSEQYV. As DNA, the CDR3 is TGTGCCAGCAGCCAAAACCACAGGTCCGAGCAGTACGTC.

Concerning this clonotype: Since a much larger clone is just one base distant, this may be a read error. V gene TRBV9 combines with J gene TRBJ2-6; perhaps TRBD1 as D (6 bases). The CDR3 covers 16 residues. Trimming took off 4 bases at V and 0 bases at J, with 11 bases between the two ends. The V gene's germline CDR1 is SGDLS and CDR2 YYNGEE. CDR3 sequence: CASSTRTVSGANVLTF. The CDR3 region has the DNA TGTGCCAGCAGCACCCGGACAGTCTCTGGGGCCAACGTCCTGACTTTC.

This clonotype was detected ten times or more. The genes are TRBV7-2 and TRBJ2-3, with 10 bases identical to TRBD2. The trim removed 3 bases at V and 4 bases at J, leaving 4 bases unmatched. Germline CDR1 and CDR2: SGHTA and FQGNSA. This CDR3 is built from 15 residues. The CDR3 DNA reads as TGTGCCAGCAGCTTCAGGCTAGCGGGGGCAGATACGCAGTATTTT. This translates into CASSFRLAGADTQYF.

J is TRBJ1-4 and V is TRBV6-1; D gene uncertain. The V end lost 0 bases, the J end lost 0 bases, and 8 bases lay between the germline ends. This CDR3 spans 16 amino acids. Germline loops: CDR1 MNHNS, CDR2 SASEGT. The CDR3 DNA sequence: TGTGCCAGCAGTGAAGCGTTCAGTGCAACTAATGAAAAACTGTTTTTT. Translating gives CASSEAFSATNEKLFF.

The rearrangement uses TRBV5-6 and TRBJ2-2; D is perhaps TRBD2 (6 bases). The V end was cut by 0 bases, the J end by 2 bases, with 17 bases between. This CDR3 spans 18 amino acids. Per the germline V gene, CDR1 is SGHDT and CDR2 is YYEEEE. The CDR3 loop is CASSLGGTSNPNTGELFF. CDR3 bases: TGTGCCAGCAGCTTGGGCGGGACCAGCAACCCTAACACCGGGGAGCTGTTTTTT. The full variable domain, rest sourced from reference TRBV5-6 and TRBJ2-2, is DAGVTQSPTHLIKTRGQQVTLRCSPKSGHDTVSWYQQALGQGPQFIFQYYEEEERQRGNFPDRFSGHQFPNYSSELNVNALLLGDSALYLCASSLGGTSNPNTGELFFGEGSRLTVL.

This clonotype has more than one count but fewer than ten. The V call is TRBV7-6, the J call TRBJ2-1, with 7 positions matching TRBD1. The CDR3 is 16 amino acids. The germline gives CDR1 SGHVS, CDR2 FNYEAQ. Trimming took 3 bases from V and 0 from J; bases not matched to a gene: 5. The CDR3 is CASSFTGESSYNEQFF. The CDR3 DNA follows: TGTGCCAGCAGCTTCACAGGGGAGAGCTCCTACAATGAGCAGTTCTTC.